These 26 T cell receptor delta chains came from one sample sequenced in a study of Vδ1+ human thymocytes. Their antigens remain unidentified. Sequences come from RNA converted to cDNA by reverse transcription. Multiplex PCR used pooled V-gene forward primers and a constant-region reverse primer to amplify CDR3s. TCRdb repeated clone calling on the multiplex PCR reads with CATT. This sample has 25,000 to 30,000 delta-chain clones; 7.4% occur once, and the top ten carry 0.8% to 1%. Findings and limits, study-wide: Highly polyclonal TRG and TRD repertoires with Gaussian CDR3 length distributions appeared in thymus.

Source material: Vdelta1+ gamma-delta thymocytes from the thymus. Subset reported: FACS-sorted CD3+ TCRalphabeta- TCRVdelta1+ TCRVdelta2- thymocytes. The receptor set was obtained from a girl less than two years old who had congenital heart surgery.

The V gene remains uncalled, whereas the J gene is TRDJ1; TRDD3 is the table's D call and was not checked against the DNA. The CDR3 covers 27 residues. The CDR3 nucleotides are TGTGCTCTTGGGGAACTAGAATCTCCGCTTCTACTGGGGGAGACCCGCCATTATATTCTCAACACCGATAAACTCATCTTT. Its protein is CALGELESPLLLGETRHYILNTDKLIF.

The chain combines TRDV1 with TRDJ1, with TRDD3 matching over 12 bases. After removal of 1 base from V and 9 bases from J, the junction contained 30 bases not matched to a gene. The germline gives CDR1 TSWWSYY, CDR2 QGS. This CDR3 spans 23 amino acids. CDR3 coding DNA: TGTGCTCTTGGGGAACGTAACGCGAGAGCACTGGGGGATACAATCTTCCTAATTCCTGAACTCATCTTT. Translation: CALGERNARALGDTIFLIPELIF.

This clone was seen only a few times. The chain employs TRDV1 and TRDJ1; 8 nucleotides agree with TRDD3. Germline V gene sequence: CDR1 TSWWSYY, CDR2 QGS. Trimming cost V 2 bases and J 0 bases; bases outside gene matches: 17. The CDR3 has 20 residues. The CDR3 region is CALGEITKFLGLGDTDKLIF. In nucleotides, the CDR3 is TGTGCTCTTGGGGAAATCACTAAATTCCTCGGACTGGGGGACACCGATAAACTCATCTTT.

In this sample, this clone turned up a few times. The chain is built from TRDV1 and TRDJ1; TRDD3 matches 9 bases. CDR1 is TSWWSYY and CDR2 is QGS in the germline V gene. This CDR3 contains 17 residues. V lost 3 bases to trimming and J lost 4 bases; unmatched junction nucleotides: 12. The CDR3 region is CALGDHTSGDTRDKLIF. The CDR3 region has the DNA TGTGCTCTTGGGGACCACACGTCTGGGGATACGCGCGATAAACTCATCTTT.

This clone appeared a few times. This chain joins TRDV1 and TRDJ1; D is unclear. Per germline, CDR1 TSWWSYY and CDR2 QGS. The V end was cut by 0 bases, the J end by 0 bases, with 8 bases between. The CDR3 is 15 residues long. The CDR3 coding sequence is TGTGCTCTTGGGGAACTGGGTTCGTACACCGATAAACTCATCTTT. This codes for CALGELGSYTDKLIF.

There are a few counts of this clone. Mismatch with germline at one junction end may stem from a read error. This chain joins TRDV1 and TRDJ1; no clear D. Per the germline V gene, CDR1 is TSWWSYY and CDR2 is QGS. CDR3 length equals 15 residues. The CDR3 sequence is CALGELGRPTDKPIF. The CDR3 DNA reads as TGTGCTCTTGGGGAACTGGGCAGGCCCACCGATAAACCCATCTTT.

This clone showed up just a few times. The chain has TRDV1 and TRDJ1, with TRDD3 identical over 11 bases. The length of the CDR3 is 21 residues. The germline CDR1 and CDR2 sequences are TSWWSYY and QGS. V lost 1 base, J lost 9 bases, and 25 bases stayed unmatched. The DNA of the CDR3 is TGTGCTCTTGGGGAACGACCCGGGACCTATTGGGGGATACGCTCGAAGGGAGAACTCATCTTT. Translating it yields CALGERPGTYWGIRSKGELIF.

The chain carries TRDV1 and TRDJ1; 10 bases are a match to TRDD3. Germline V CDR1 and CDR2: TSWWSYY, QGS. CDR3 length: 28 amino acids. V shed 0 bases, J shed 0 bases, and the junction held 37 bases outside the gene matches. The CDR3 spells CALGELTLLSCKPGLGGYVGKYTDKLIF. In DNA form, the CDR3 reads TGTGCTCTTGGGGAACTCACGTTGCTTTCCTGCAAACCCGGGTTGGGGGGATACGTGGGGAAGTACACCGATAAACTCATCTTT.

This clone showed up just a few times. The V and J genes are TRDV1 and TRDJ1; 7 bases are shared with TRDD2. The CDR3 has 18 amino acids. The germline V gene encodes CDR1 TSWWSYY and CDR2 QGS. V gave up 4 bases and J gave up 5 bases; unmatched junction bases: 19. The CDR3 region is CALGGTIPTQRYWDKLIF. CDR3 bases: TGTGCTCTTGGGGGAACAATTCCTACCCAACGGTACTGGGATAAACTCATCTTT.

The chain couples TRDV1 to TRDJ1; D call uncertain. The germline gives CDR1 TSWWSYY, CDR2 QGS. CDR3 length equals 17 residues. With 1 base removed from V and 5 bases from J, the gap between germline ends came to 20 bases. Here the CDR3 reads CALGERNPAPLRDKLIF. The CDR3 coding sequence is TGTGCTCTTGGGGAACGCAATCCCGCCCCACTCCGGGATAAACTCATCTTT.

V gene TRDV1 combines with J gene TRDJ1; D possibly corresponds to TRDD3 (5 bases). V lost 0 bases and J 2 bases, leaving 28 bases between the germline ends. Germline V gene data show CDR1 as TSWWSYY and CDR2 as QGS. The CDR3 length is 21 residues. Here the CDR3 reads CALGELGPSSTGGFNTDKLIF. The CDR3 DNA reads TGTGCTCTTGGGGAACTGGGTCCATCGTCGACGGGGGGTTTCAATACCGATAAACTCATCTTT.

This clone was observed a handful of times. The chain combines TRDV1 with TRDJ1; D call uncertain. This CDR3 spans 17 amino acids. Germline CDR1 reads TSWWSYY; CDR2 reads QGS. Deletions cut 0 bases from V and 3 bases from J, with 17 bases between. CDR3 amino acids: CALGELKATSDADKLIF. The CDR3, as DNA: TGTGCTCTTGGGGAACTTAAGGCCACGTCAGATGCCGATAAACTCATCTTT.

In its sample, this clone was seen a few times. The genes are TRDV1 and TRDJ1; 10 bases are shared with TRDD3. The junction had 15 bases not matched to a gene; V was cut back by 1 base and J by 4 bases. From germline, CDR1 is TSWWSYY and CDR2 QGS. The CDR3 totals 19 residues. The CDR3 sequence: CALGEPRSISGGYLDKLIF. The CDR3, as DNA: TGTGCTCTTGGGGAACCCCGCTCCATCTCTGGGGGATATCTCGATAAACTCATCTTT.

The rearrangement joins TRDV1 to TRDJ1; 10 bases are a match to TRDD3. The length of the CDR3 is 20 residues. Per germline, CDR1 TSWWSYY and CDR2 QGS. The junction had 18 bases not matched to a gene; V was cut back by 3 bases and J by 2 bases. CDR3: CALGDFPTPTGGWGTDKLIF. Written as DNA, the CDR3 is TGTGCTCTTGGGGATTTTCCTACGCCTACTGGGGGATGGGGAACCGATAAACTCATCTTT.

This sequence joins TRDV1 and TRDJ1; D call uncertain. The CDR3 is 14 residues long. V lost 4 bases and J lost 4, with 13 bases in between. Germline CDR1 TSWWSYY, CDR2 QGS. The CDR3 DNA sequence: TGTGCTCTTGGGGCTCTACCTCTCTTCGATAAACTCATCTTT. Encoded protein: CALGALPLFDKLIF.

This clone was seen only a few times. At one end, the junction sequence differs from germline, possibly due to a read error. The chain recombines TRDV1 with TRDJ1; 7 positions match TRDD3. The CDR3 has 19 amino acids. Germline lookup yields CDR1 TSWWSYY and CDR2 QGS. In DNA form, the CDR3 reads TGTGCGCTTGGGGGACGAGGAGACCGATGGGGGAGATACACCGATAAACTCATCTTT. Translated, it gives CALGGRGDRWGRYTDKLIF.

Only a few counts were recorded for this clone. The chain carries TRDV1 and TRDJ1; 11 bases are a match to TRDD3. This CDR3 spans 22 amino acids. Germline V gene sequence: CDR1 TSWWSYY, CDR2 QGS. Trimming cost V 3 bases and J 0 bases; bases outside gene matches: 21. This CDR3 reads CALGDLLGPSGGYRAYTDKLIF. CDR3 DNA: TGTGCTCTTGGGGATCTCCTGGGGCCCTCTGGGGGATACCGGGCATACACCGATAAACTCATCTTT.

The chain carries TRDV1 and TRDJ1, with 10 nucleotides matching TRDD3. With 1 base clipped from V and 0 bases from J, the junction kept 29 bases outside the gene matches. The length of the CDR3 is 25 residues. In germline, CDR1 is TSWWSYY, CDR2 QGS. For the CDR3, the DNA is TGTGCTCTTGGGGAACCTCCCCTCGCGCTCCTCTTCAACAGTGGGGGATACTCGTACACCGATAAACTCATCTTT. Residues: CALGEPPLALLFNSGGYSYTDKLIF.

The chain couples TRDV1 to TRDJ1; TRDD3 matches 9 bases. Germline V gene sequence: CDR1 TSWWSYY, CDR2 QGS. The CDR3 consists of 18 residues. With 1 base clipped from V and 2 bases from J, the junction kept 11 bases outside the gene matches. The CDR3 protein is CALGERKMGDRGTDKLIF. The CDR3 region has the DNA TGTGCTCTTGGGGAACGTAAAATGGGGGATAGGGGGACCGATAAACTCATCTTT.

The chain has TRDV1 and TRDJ2, with D possibly being TRDD2 (6 bases). This CDR3 is built from 17 residues. CDR1 is TSWWSYY and CDR2 is QGS in the germline V gene. Trimming removed 5 bases from V and 5 bases from J, with 21 bases in between. In nucleotides, the CDR3 is TGTGCTCTTGGGAGCAAGCCTTCCCGACGTCGAACAGCACAACTCTTCTTT. Translating it yields CALGSKPSRRRTAQLFF.

This clone was found a few times. The chain joins TRDV1 to TRDJ1, with TRDD2 matching 8 bases. Trimming cost V 0 bases and J 0 bases; bases outside gene matches: 18. The CDR3 length is 21 residues. Germline lookup yields CDR1 TSWWSYY and CDR2 QGS. The CDR3 nucleotides are TGTGCTCTTGGGGAACTCGATTCTTCCTACCGGGTTGTGGGGGACACCGATAAACTCATCTTT. As protein: CALGELDSSYRVVGDTDKLIF.

This clone has just a few counts. The gene calls are TRDV1 and TRDJ1; no clear D gene. The CDR3 consists of 15 residues. Trimming cost V 1 base and J 3 bases, with 12 bases left between them. From germline, CDR1 is TSWWSYY and CDR2 QGS. The CDR3: CALGEHSGGADKLIF. CDR3 bases: TGTGCTCTTGGGGAACACTCGGGCGGGGCCGATAAACTCATCTTT.

This clone was picked up a small number of times. The V gene is TRDV1, the J gene TRDJ1, with 13 nucleotides matching TRDD3. CDR1 and CDR2 (germline): TSWWSYY, QGS. The ends lost 5 bases at V and 0 bases at J; junction bases unmatched: 6. The CDR3 extends over 17 amino acids. CDR3 residues: CALGKNWGIRYTDKLIF. The CDR3 DNA reads as TGTGCTCTTGGGAAGAACTGGGGGATACGGTACACCGATAAACTCATCTTT.

This clone has just a few counts. V is TRDV1 and J is TRDJ1, with 12 bases that match TRDD3. Trimming cost V 1 base and J 6 bases; bases outside gene matches: 24. CDR1 TSWWSYY and CDR2 QGS come from the germline V gene. The CDR3 has 22 amino acids. As DNA, the CDR3 is TGTGCTCTTGGGGAACGTTCTGGCTTCCTAGAGGTGCTGGGGGATACGAGCAATAAACTCATCTTT. Translation: CALGERSGFLEVLGDTSNKLIF.

J is TRDJ1 and V is TRDV1, with TRDD3 identical over 10 bases. The CDR3 consists of 21 residues. Trimming cost V 0 bases and J 0 bases; bases outside gene matches: 16. Germline V gene sequence: CDR1 TSWWSYY, CDR2 QGS. The CDR3 spells CALGELPPPHWGMAHTDKLIF. CDR3 in DNA: TGTGCTCTTGGGGAACTGCCCCCCCCACACTGGGGGATGGCTCACACCGATAAACTCATCTTT.

This clone was picked up a small number of times. The V and J genes are TRDV1 and TRDJ1; TRDD3 might be the D (6 bases). V was clipped by 4 bases and J by 2 bases, with 17 bases between them. The germline V gene encodes CDR1 TSWWSYY and CDR2 QGS. The CDR3 contains 16 residues. CDR3 bases: TGTGCTCTTGGGGGTTCCCGTTTGGGGGGTACCGATAAACTCATCTTT. This sequence encodes CALGGSRLGGTDKLIF.